The clone carrying this T cell receptor beta chain was picked up a small number of times. The sample is drawn from a study of T cells after yellow fever vaccination. TCRdb redid the calling of the 5' RACE reads with MiXCR, one entry per CDR3 protein. This sample has hundreds of thousands of distinct CDR3 sequences, with around 10% found just once. The CDR3 is 15 residues long. The V and J ends lost 3 bases and 3 bases, in that order; junction bases with no gene match: 7. Germline CDR1 is MGHRA and CDR2 is YSYEKL. The sample here was PBMCs, taken on the day of the first yellow fever vaccination. The receptor's source is a young man who received the YFV17D yellow fever vaccine. The V call is TRBV4-1, the J call TRBJ1-1, with 7 bases lining up with TRBD1. In DNA, the CDR3 is TGCGCCAGCAGCCATTACTCCGGGACAGACACTGAAGCTTTCTTT. Its translation: CASSHYSGTDTEAFF.